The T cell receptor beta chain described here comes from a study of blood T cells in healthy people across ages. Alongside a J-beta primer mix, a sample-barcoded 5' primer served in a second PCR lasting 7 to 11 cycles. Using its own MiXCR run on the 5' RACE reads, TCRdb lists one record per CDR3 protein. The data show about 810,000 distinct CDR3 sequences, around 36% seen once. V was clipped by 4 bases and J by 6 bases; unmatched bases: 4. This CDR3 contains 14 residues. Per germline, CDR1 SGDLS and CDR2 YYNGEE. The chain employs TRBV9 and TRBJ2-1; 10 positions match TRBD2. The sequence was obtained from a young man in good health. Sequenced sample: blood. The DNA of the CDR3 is TGTGCCAGCAGCCACAGCGGGGGGGGCAATGAGCAGTTCTTC. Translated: CASSHSGGGNEQFF.